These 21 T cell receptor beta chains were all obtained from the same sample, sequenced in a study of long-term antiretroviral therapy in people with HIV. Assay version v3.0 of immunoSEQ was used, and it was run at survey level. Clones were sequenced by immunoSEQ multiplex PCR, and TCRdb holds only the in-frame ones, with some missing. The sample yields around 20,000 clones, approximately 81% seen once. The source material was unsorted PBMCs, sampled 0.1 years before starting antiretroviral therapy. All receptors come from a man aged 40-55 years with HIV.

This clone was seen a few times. CDR3 bases: TGTGCCACCAGCAGGGGACAGGGCGCGAACACCGGGGAGCTGTTTTTT. Encoded protein: CATSRGQGANTGELFF. This chain uses TRBV15 with TRBJ2-2; 9 bases map to TRBD1. CDR3 length equals 16 residues. The germline V gene has CDR1 LNHNV and CDR2 YYDKDF (reference sequence). With 3 bases clipped from V and 0 bases from J, the junction kept 2 bases outside the gene matches.

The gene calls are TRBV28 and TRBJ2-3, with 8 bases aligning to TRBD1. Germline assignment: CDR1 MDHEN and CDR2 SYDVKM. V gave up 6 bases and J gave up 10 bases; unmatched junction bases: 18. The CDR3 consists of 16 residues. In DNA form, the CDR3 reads TGTGCCAGCAGGCTCAGGGGGCGTAAAGGACAAATTCCGCAGTATTTT. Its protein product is CASRLRGRKGQIPQYF.

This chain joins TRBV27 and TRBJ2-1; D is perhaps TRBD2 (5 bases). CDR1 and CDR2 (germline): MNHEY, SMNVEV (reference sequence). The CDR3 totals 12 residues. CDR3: CHNRGSYNEQFF. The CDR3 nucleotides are TGTCATAATCGGGGTTCCTACAATGAGCAGTTCTTC.

In DNA, the CDR3 is TGTGCCAGCAGTTTAATAGGGGATACGCAGTATTTT. This sequence encodes CASSLIGDTQYF. The V call is TRBV27, the J call TRBJ2-3; no clear D gene. Trimming removed 2 bases from V and 6 bases from J, with 6 bases in between. The CDR3 length is 12 residues. CDR1 and CDR2 (germline): MNHEY, SMNVEV (reference sequence).

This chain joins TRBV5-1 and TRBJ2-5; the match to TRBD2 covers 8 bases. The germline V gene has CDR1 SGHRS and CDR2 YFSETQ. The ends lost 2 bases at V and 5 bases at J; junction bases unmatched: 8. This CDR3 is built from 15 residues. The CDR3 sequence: CASSFSGTPRETQYF. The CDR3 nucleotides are TGCGCCAGCAGCTTTAGCGGGACCCCCAGGGAGACCCAGTACTTC. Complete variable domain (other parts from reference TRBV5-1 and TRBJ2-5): KAGVTQTPRYLIKTRGQQVTLSCSPISGHRSVSWYQQTPGQGLQFLFEYFSETQRNKGNFPGRFSGRQFSNSRSEMNVSTLELGDSALYLCASSFSGTPRETQYFGPGTRLLVL.

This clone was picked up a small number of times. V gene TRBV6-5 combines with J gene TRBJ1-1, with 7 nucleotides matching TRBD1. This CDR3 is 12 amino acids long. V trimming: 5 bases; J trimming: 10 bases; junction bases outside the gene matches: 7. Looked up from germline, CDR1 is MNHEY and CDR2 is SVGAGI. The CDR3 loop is CASSQRQGVAFF. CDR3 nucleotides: TGTGCCAGCAGTCAAAGACAGGGTGTAGCTTTCTTT.

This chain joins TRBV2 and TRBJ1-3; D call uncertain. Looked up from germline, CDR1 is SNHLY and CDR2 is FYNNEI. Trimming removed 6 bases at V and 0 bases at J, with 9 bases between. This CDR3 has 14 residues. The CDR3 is CASRLPGSGNTIYF. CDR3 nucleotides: TGTGCCAGCAGACTCCCGGGCTCTGGAAACACCATATATTTT. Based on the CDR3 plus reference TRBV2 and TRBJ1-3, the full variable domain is EPEVTQTPSHQVTQMGQEVILRCVPISNHLYFYWYRQILGQKVEFLVSFYNNEISEKSEIFDDQFSVERPDGSNFTLKIRSTKLEDSAMYFCASRLPGSGNTIYFGEGSWLTVV.

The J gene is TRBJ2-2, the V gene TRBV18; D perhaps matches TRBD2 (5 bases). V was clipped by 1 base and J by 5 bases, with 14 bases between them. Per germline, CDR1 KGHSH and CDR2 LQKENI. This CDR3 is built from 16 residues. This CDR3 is CASSPLGLASTGELFF. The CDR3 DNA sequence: TGTGCCAGCTCACCACTAGGACTGGCGAGTACCGGGGAGCTGTTTTTT.

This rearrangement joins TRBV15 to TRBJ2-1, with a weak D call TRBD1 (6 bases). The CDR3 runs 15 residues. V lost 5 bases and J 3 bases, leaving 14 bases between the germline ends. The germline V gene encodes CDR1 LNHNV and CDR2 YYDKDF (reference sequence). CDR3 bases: TGTGCCACCAGCGTTTTCTTACAGGGCTACAATGAGCAGTTCTTC. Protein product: CATSVFLQGYNEQFF.

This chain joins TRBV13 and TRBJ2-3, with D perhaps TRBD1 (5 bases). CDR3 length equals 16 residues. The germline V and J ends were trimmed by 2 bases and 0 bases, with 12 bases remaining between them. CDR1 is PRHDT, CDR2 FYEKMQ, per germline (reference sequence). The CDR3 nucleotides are TGTGCCAGCAGCTTACCAGGGAAAAGAAGCACAGATACGCAGTATTTT. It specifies CASSLPGKRSTDTQYF.

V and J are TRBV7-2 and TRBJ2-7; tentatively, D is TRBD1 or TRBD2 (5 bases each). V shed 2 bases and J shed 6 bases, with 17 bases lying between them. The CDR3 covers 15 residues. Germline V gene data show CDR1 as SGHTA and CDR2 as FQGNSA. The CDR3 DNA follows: TGTGCCAGCAGCTTAACGGCGAGTAGGGGAGTCGAGCAGTACTTC. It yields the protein CASSLTASRGVEQYF.

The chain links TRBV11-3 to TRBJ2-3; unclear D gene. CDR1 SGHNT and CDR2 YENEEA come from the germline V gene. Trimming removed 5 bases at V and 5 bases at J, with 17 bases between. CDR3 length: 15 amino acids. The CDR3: CASSREKGRQDTQYF. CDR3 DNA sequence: TGTGCCAGCAGCCGTGAAAAGGGTAGACAAGATACGCAGTATTTT.

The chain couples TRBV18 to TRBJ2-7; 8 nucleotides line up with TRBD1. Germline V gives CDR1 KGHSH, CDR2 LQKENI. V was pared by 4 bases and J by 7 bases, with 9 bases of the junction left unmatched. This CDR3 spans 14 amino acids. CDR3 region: CASSRRTGYEEQYF. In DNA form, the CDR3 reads TGTGCCAGCTCACGCCGGACAGGGTACGAAGAGCAGTACTTC.

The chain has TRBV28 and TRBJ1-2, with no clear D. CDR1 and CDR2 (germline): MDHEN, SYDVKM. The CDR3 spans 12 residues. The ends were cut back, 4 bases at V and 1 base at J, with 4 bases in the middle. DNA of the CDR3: TGTGCCAGCAGTTATATTAACTATGGCTACACCTTC. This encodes CASSYINYGYTF.

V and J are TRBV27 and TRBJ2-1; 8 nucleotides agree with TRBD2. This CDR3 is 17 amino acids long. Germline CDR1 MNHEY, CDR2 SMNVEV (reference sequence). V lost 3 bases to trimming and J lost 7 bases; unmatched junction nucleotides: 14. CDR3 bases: TGTGCCAGCAGTTTCCCCCGGAAAGCGGGAGAGCGAAATGAGCAGTTCTTC. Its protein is CASSFPRKAGERNEQFF.

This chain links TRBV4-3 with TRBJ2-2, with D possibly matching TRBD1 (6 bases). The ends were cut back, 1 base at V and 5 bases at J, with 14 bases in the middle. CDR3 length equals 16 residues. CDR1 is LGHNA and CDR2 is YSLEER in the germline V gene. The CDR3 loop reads CASSQGTPGQTGELFF. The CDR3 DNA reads TGCGCCAGCAGCCAAGGGACTCCCGGACAGACCGGGGAGCTGTTTTTT.

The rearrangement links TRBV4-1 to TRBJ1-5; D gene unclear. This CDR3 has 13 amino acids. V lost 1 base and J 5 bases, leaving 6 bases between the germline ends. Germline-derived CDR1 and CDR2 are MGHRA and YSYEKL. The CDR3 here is CASSQGRDQPQHF. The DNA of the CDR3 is TGCGCCAGCAGCCAAGGACGGGATCAGCCCCAGCATTTT.

The CDR3 bases are TGTGCCAGCAGCCATTCTCCACCGGGACCTATTAACTATGGCTACACCTTC. Translating gives CASSHSPPGPINYGYTF. This chain links TRBV14 with TRBJ1-2, with D possibly being TRBD1 (5 bases). Germline loops: CDR1 SGHDN, CDR2 FVKESK. The CDR3 is 17 amino acids. Trimming took 3 bases from V and 1 from J, leaving 18 bases between them.

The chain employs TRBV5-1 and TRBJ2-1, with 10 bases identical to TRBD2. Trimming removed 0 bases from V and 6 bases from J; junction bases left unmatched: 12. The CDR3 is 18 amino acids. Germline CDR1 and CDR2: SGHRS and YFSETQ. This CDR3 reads CASSLGPLAGVQGNEQFF. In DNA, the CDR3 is TGCGCCAGCAGCTTGGGGCCCCTAGCGGGGGTGCAGGGCAATGAGCAGTTCTTC.

CDR3 protein: CASSPHGGRRYEQYF. The CDR3 DNA reads as TGTGCCAGCAGTCCCCACGGCGGGAGACGTTACGAGCAGTACTTC. The chain has TRBV6-5 and TRBJ2-7; 7 bases map to TRBD2. This CDR3 comprises 15 residues. The trim removed 5 bases at V and 4 bases at J, leaving 11 bases unmatched. Looked up from germline, CDR1 is MNHEY and CDR2 is SVGAGI.

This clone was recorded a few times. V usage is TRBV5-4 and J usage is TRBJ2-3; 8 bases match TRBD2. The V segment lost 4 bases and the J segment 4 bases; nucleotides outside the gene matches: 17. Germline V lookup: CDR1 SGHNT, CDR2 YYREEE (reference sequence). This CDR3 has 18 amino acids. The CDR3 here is CASSPWEGLVELADTQYF. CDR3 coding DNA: TGTGCCAGCAGCCCATGGGAGGGACTAGTCGAATTGGCAGATACGCAGTATTTT. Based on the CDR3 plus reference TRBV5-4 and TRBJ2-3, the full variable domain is ETGVTQSPTHLIKTRGQQVTLRCSSQSGHNTVSWYQQALGQGPQFIFQYYREEENGRGNFPPRFSGLQFPNYSSELNVNALELDDSALYLCASSPWEGLVELADTQYFGPGTRLTVL.